The next 29 T cell receptor beta chains were all read from a single sample in a study of T-cell reconstitution after alpha-beta-depleted transplantation in children. Unique molecular identifiers were incorporated into the prepared TCRbeta library. TCRdb processed the PCR reads anew with MiXCR; each CDR3 protein has one entry. The sample gives hundreds of thousands of distinct CDR3 sequences, 13% of which show up once; approximately 4.3% is in the top ten. Source: PBMCs, taken from the stem cell graft. The receptors here all came from a human donor who donated a stem cell graft to a child with Fanconi anemia.

This clonotype was recorded at least ten times. V is TRBV5-5 and J is TRBJ1-1; D is uncertain. The germline CDR1 and CDR2 sequences are SGHKS and YYEKEE (reference sequence). Trimming took 7 bases from V and 7 from J, leaving 14 bases between them. This CDR3 is 12 amino acids long. In nucleotides, the CDR3 is TGTGCCAGCGCCCATCTTGAAGGTGAAGCTTTCTTT. It yields the protein CASAHLEGEAFF.

Many counts were recorded for this clonotype. The CDR3 here is CAIRDGGYTF. The DNA of the CDR3 is TGTGCCATCCGGGACGGCGGCTACACCTTC. The chain is built from TRBV28 and TRBJ1-2, with D maybe TRBD1 (5 bases). Per germline, CDR1 MDHEN and CDR2 SYDVKM. Trimming took off 10 bases at V and 8 bases at J, with 11 bases between the two ends. The CDR3 spans 10 residues.

This clonotype has just a few counts. The CDR3 region is CASSQDKGPATNEKLFF. The CDR3 DNA follows: TGCGCCAGCAGCCAAGATAAGGGGCCGGCGACTAATGAAAAACTGTTTTTT. The J gene is TRBJ1-4, the V gene TRBV4-3; perhaps TRBD1 as D (5 bases). There are 17 residues in the CDR3. The germline CDR1 and CDR2 sequences are LGHNA and YSLEER. V was cut by 0 bases and J by 2 bases, with 13 bases left in between.

The chain recombines TRBV7-2 with TRBJ2-1; the D call may be TRBD1 or TRBD2 (6 bases each). The CDR3 has 13 residues. V lost 2 bases and J 9 bases, leaving 11 bases between the germline ends. Germline V gene data show CDR1 as SGHTA and CDR2 as FQGNSA. The CDR3 protein is CASSLNGGSEQFF. CDR3 in DNA: TGTGCCAGCAGCTTAAACGGGGGCAGTGAGCAGTTCTTC.

This clonotype appeared many times. The J gene is TRBJ2-7, the V gene TRBV11-2; possible D gene TRBD1, 7 bases. CDR1 SGHAT and CDR2 FQNNGV come from the germline V gene. CDR3 size: 14 residues. V shed 5 bases and J shed 0 bases, with 11 bases lying between them. The CDR3 DNA reads as TGTGCCAGCAGCCCAGGGGGGAACTCCTACGAGCAGTACTTC. Its protein product is CASSPGGNSYEQYF.

In this sample, this clonotype turned up many times. This chain links TRBV20-1 with TRBJ2-3, with D uncertain. Germline loops: CDR1 DFQATT, CDR2 SNEGSKA (reference sequence). V lost 5 bases and J 6 bases, leaving 6 bases between the germline ends. The CDR3 runs 10 residues. CDR3 sequence (DNA): TGCAGTGCTTCCCTGGATACGCAGTATTTT. Translation: CSASLDTQYF.

CDR3 nucleotide sequence: TGTGCCAGCAGCCTCCGAGGAGGGGGGGGCCAGGCAGATACGCAGTATTTT. Translated, it gives CASSLRGGGGQADTQYF. V usage is TRBV4-2 and J usage is TRBJ2-3; possible D gene TRBD2, 7 bases. CDR3 length equals 17 residues. Germline CDR1 reads LGHNA; CDR2 reads YNFKEQ. The V gene lost 4 bases and the J gene lost 4 bases, with 21 bases spanning the gap.

This clonotype occurred many times. The DNA of the CDR3 is TGTGCCAGCAGCTTGGCCTTGGACACTGAAGCTTTCTTT. This codes for CASSLALDTEAFF. The chain joins TRBV5-4 to TRBJ1-1, with D unresolved. The CDR3 has 13 residues. Germline CDR1 SGHNT, CDR2 YYREEE (reference sequence). Trimming stripped 0 bases from V and 3 bases from J, with 6 bases between.

This clonotype was seen a handful of times. The rearrangement joins TRBV27 to TRBJ1-5, with no clear D. CDR1 MNHEY and CDR2 SMNVEV come from the germline V gene (reference sequence). The CDR3 extends over 14 amino acids. Trimming left V 5 bases short and J 2 bases short, with 10 bases between. The CDR3 reads CASSPNRGNQPQHF. The CDR3 DNA sequence: TGTGCCAGCAGTCCCAATCGGGGCAATCAGCCCCAGCATTTT.

This clonotype has ten or more counts. CDR3 in DNA: TGCGCCAGCAGCTTGGTGGGGGACTCAGAGCAGTACTTC. It translates to CASSLVGDSEQYF. The rearrangement links TRBV5-1 to TRBJ2-7; a weak D match, TRBD2 (6 bases). The germline V gene has CDR1 SGHRS and CDR2 YFSETQ. The V end lost 0 bases, the J end lost 7 bases, and 11 bases lay between the germline ends. The CDR3 is made up of 13 amino acids.

There are a few counts of this clonotype. V gene TRBV6-2 or TRBV6-3 combines with J gene TRBJ1-1, with D possibly being TRBD1 (6 bases). Germline V gene data show CDR1 as MNHEY and CDR2 as SVGEGT. This CDR3 has 10 amino acids. The V and J ends lost 5 bases and 11 bases respectively, with 9 bases between them. CDR3 coding DNA: TGTGCCAGCAGTGGACAGAGGGCTTTCTTT. Protein sequence: CASSGQRAFF.

Only a few counts were recorded for this clonotype. The chain is built from TRBV12-3 or TRBV12-4 and TRBJ2-5, with D perhaps matching TRBD2 (5 bases). The CDR3 totals 15 residues. The V and J ends lost 3 bases and 4 bases respectively, with 15 bases between them. As DNA, the CDR3 is TGTGCCAGCAGTTTCGGCCGAGGGTATCGAGAGACCCAGTACTTC. Its translation is CASSFGRGYRETQYF.

The chain carries TRBV7-2 and TRBJ2-5; D is unresolved. CDR3 length: 14 residues. The ends were cut back, 4 bases at V and 1 base at J, with 10 bases in the middle. Germline V gene data show CDR1 as SGHTA and CDR2 as FQGNSA. DNA of the CDR3: TGTGCCAGCAGCTCACTAATGACCCAAGAGACCCAGTACTTC. This translates into CASSSLMTQETQYF.

This clonotype was recorded many times. The chain couples TRBV12-3 or TRBV12-4 to TRBJ2-5, with D possibly matching TRBD2 (6 bases). This CDR3 has 13 amino acids. V gave up 4 bases and J gave up 6 bases, with 12 bases separating them. CDR3 DNA: TGTGCCAGCAGTTCGACTAGTGGGAAGACCCAGTACTTC. It codes for CASSSTSGKTQYF.

The chain joins TRBV12-3 or TRBV12-4 to TRBJ2-1, with D possibly TRBD1 on 5 matching bases. The V gene lost 5 bases and the J gene lost 6 bases, with 14 bases spanning the gap. The CDR3 spans 14 residues. This chain's CDR3 is CASSRPRESNEQFF. CDR3 DNA sequence: TGTGCCAGCAGTCGCCCCAGGGAATCCAATGAGCAGTTCTTC.

V is TRBV29-1 and J is TRBJ1-2; maybe TRBD1 (5 bases). From germline, CDR1 is SQVTM and CDR2 ANQGSEA. CDR3 length equals 13 residues. With 0 bases removed from V and 4 bases from J, the gap between germline ends came to 9 bases. CDR3 in DNA: TGCAGCGTTGAAGATGGGGACCTCTATGGCTACACCTTC. Translation: CSVEDGDLYGYTF.

J is TRBJ2-1 and V is TRBV15; no firm D call. CDR3 length equals 11 residues. V lost 4 bases to trimming and J lost 7 bases, with 5 bases between them. Germline V gene data show CDR1 as LNHNV and CDR2 as YYDKDF (reference sequence). This CDR3 is CATSIGNEQFF. In DNA form, the CDR3 reads TGTGCCACCAGCATTGGGAATGAGCAGTTCTTC.

The table lists this clonotype with a few counts. V is TRBV5-8 and J is TRBJ2-7; D is perhaps TRBD1 or TRBD2 (6 bases each). Germline CDR1 is SGHTS and CDR2 is YDEGEE. Trimming cost V 5 bases and J 2 bases, with 14 bases left between them. The CDR3 is 14 amino acids. In nucleotides, the CDR3 is TGTGCCAGCAGTAAGGAGGGGGGAACCTACGAGCAGTACTTC. Translated: CASSKEGGTYEQYF.

A single count supports this clonotype. A read error may produce the germline difference seen at one junction end. J is TRBJ1-5 and V is TRBV12-3 or TRBV12-4; 7 positions agree with TRBD1. The CDR3 spans 19 residues. DNA for the CDR3: TGTGCCAGCTGTTTAGAAGTAGCGTTCTACAGGGGACGGGATCAGCCCCAGCATTTT. It codes for CASCLEVAFYRGRDQPQHF.

This clonotype was counted only a few times. V is TRBV5-1 and J is TRBJ2-7; maybe TRBD1 (5 bases). This CDR3 spans 13 amino acids. Germline CDR1 and CDR2: SGHRS and YFSETQ. Trimming left V 5 bases short and J 3 bases short, with 12 bases between. The DNA for the CDR3 is TGCGCCAGCAGTATGGACATAGTCTACGAGCAGTACTTC. This sequence encodes CASSMDIVYEQYF.

The sample holds many counts of this clonotype. V gene TRBV7-8 combines with J gene TRBJ1-2; the D is unclear. CDR1 and CDR2 from the germline V gene are SGHVS and FQNEAQ. V was clipped by 1 base and J by 7 bases, with 10 bases between them. There are 13 residues in the CDR3. Here the CDR3 DNA reads TGTGCCAGCAGCTTAGGGCATTCGGGTGGCTACACCTTC. Translating it yields CASSLGHSGGYTF. The whole variable domain, remainder taken from reference TRBV7-8 and TRBJ1-2, is GAGVSQSPRYKVAKRGQDVALRCDPISGHVSLFWYQQALGQGPEFLTYFQNEAQLDKSGLPSDRFFAERPEGSVSTLKIQRTQQEDSAVYLCASSLGHSGGYTFGSGTRLTVV.

This clonotype is classed as medium-sized. V is TRBV24-1 and J is TRBJ2-7, with D possibly being TRBD2 (6 bases). The CDR3 length is 16 residues. CDR1 and CDR2 (germline): KGHDR, SFDVKD. Trimming removed 3 bases at V and 4 bases at J, with 18 bases between. The CDR3 coding sequence is TGTGCCACCAGTGATGAGGCGGATGAAGGAGGGTACGAGCAGTACTTC. The encoded protein is CATSDEADEGGYEQYF.

The chain joins TRBV12-3 or TRBV12-4 to TRBJ1-6; D gene ambiguous. There are 14 residues in the CDR3. V was clipped by 5 bases and J by 8 bases, with 13 bases between them. CDR3 residues: CASSPYGEDSPLHF. In DNA, the CDR3 is TGTGCCAGCAGTCCCTACGGGGAGGATTCACCCCTCCACTTT.

This clonotype was counted only a few times. Here the CDR3 reads CATNHPRGGGTDTQYF. The CDR3 DNA reads as TGTGCCACCAACCACCCCAGGGGGGGCGGCACAGATACGCAGTATTTT. J is TRBJ2-3 and V is TRBV19; the D call may be TRBD1 or TRBD2 (7 bases each). In germline, CDR1 is LNHDA, CDR2 SQIVND (reference sequence). The CDR3 length is 16 residues. V gave up 10 bases and J gave up 1 base, with 21 bases separating them.

The J gene is TRBJ2-2, the V gene TRBV11-2; 8 bases fit TRBD2. The CDR3 has 15 amino acids. Trimming cost V 3 bases and J 5 bases; bases outside gene matches: 5. CDR1 and CDR2 (germline): SGHAT, FQNNGV. CDR3 bases: TGTGCCAGCAGCTTCGGGACTAGAGGGACCGGGGAGCTGTTTTTT. Translating gives CASSFGTRGTGELFF.

This clonotype showed up just a few times. J is TRBJ2-3 and V is TRBV4-1; D gene ambiguous. Germline lookup yields CDR1 MGHRA and CDR2 YSYEKL. Trimming stripped 4 bases from V and 6 bases from J, with 17 bases between. The CDR3 covers 15 residues. The CDR3 loop is CASSLRQGGVDTQYF. DNA for the CDR3: TGCGCCAGCAGCCTAAGGCAAGGTGGGGTGGATACGCAGTATTTT.

J is TRBJ2-3 and V is TRBV5-1; the match to TRBD2 covers 8 bases. Looked up from germline, CDR1 is SGHRS and CDR2 is YFSETQ. This CDR3 is 14 amino acids long. V gave up 8 bases and J gave up 3 bases; unmatched junction bases: 8. The CDR3 reads CASQGTRQTDTQYF. The DNA of the CDR3 is TGCGCCAGTCAGGGGACTAGACAGACAGATACGCAGTATTTT.

This clonotype was detected many times. The chain joins TRBV15 to TRBJ2-1, with TRBD2 matching 7 bases. CDR1 is LNHNV, CDR2 YYDKDF, per germline (reference sequence). The CDR3 is made up of 17 amino acids. V lost 0 bases and J lost 2; bases outside the gene matches: 7. The CDR3 sequence: CATSRDPGLETYNEQFF. In nucleotides, the CDR3 is TGTGCCACCAGCAGAGACCCCGGACTAGAAACCTACAATGAGCAGTTCTTC.

The V and J genes are TRBV9 and TRBJ2-5; no firm D call. V shed 4 bases and J shed 1 base, with 8 bases lying between them. This CDR3 comprises 13 residues. Germline lookup yields CDR1 SGDLS and CDR2 YYNGEE. The CDR3 DNA reads TGTGCCAGCAGCTTAATAGCCCAAGAGACCCAGTACTTC. It encodes CASSLIAQETQYF.